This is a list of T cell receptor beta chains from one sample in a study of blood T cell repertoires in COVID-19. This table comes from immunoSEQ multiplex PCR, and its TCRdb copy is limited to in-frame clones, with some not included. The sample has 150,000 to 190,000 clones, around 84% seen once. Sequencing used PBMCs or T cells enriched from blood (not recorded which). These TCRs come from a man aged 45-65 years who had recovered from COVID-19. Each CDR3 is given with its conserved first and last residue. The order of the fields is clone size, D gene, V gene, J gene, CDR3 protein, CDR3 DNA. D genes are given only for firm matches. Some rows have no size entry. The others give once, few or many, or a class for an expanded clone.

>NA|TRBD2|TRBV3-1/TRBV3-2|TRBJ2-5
CASSQKAGAETQYF
TGTGCCAGCAGCCAAAAAGCGGGGGCGGAGACCCAGTACTTC
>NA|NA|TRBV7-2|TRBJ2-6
CASSFSGSGANVLTF
TGTGCCAGCAGCTTTTCGGGCTCTGGGGCCAACGTCCTGACTTTC
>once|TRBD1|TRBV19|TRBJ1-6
CASNRAAQGMRNSPLHF
TGTGCCAGCAACAGGGCGGCACAGGGGATGAGGAATTCACCCCTCCACTTT
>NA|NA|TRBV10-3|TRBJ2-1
CAISVGALGDEQFF
TGTGCCATCAGTGTGGGGGCCCTAGGTGATGAGCAGTTCTTC
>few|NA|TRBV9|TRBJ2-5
CASSLPGHPQETQYF
TGTGCCAGCAGCCTCCCGGGACACCCCCAAGAGACCCAGTACTTC
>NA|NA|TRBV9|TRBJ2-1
CASSVSGGLGYNEQFF
TGTGCCAGCAGCGTCTCCGGCGGGTTGGGTTACAATGAGCAGTTCTTC
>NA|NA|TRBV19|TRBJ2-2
CASSIWLFTQGLNTGELFF
TGTGCCAGTAGTATTTGGTTGTTCACCCAGGGATTGAACACCGGGGAGCTGTTTTTT
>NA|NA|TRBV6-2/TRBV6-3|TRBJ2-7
CASSDRYHEQYF
TGTGCCAGCAGTGACAGGTACCACGAGCAGTACTTC
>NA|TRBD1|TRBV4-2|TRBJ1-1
CASSQVYGQGSAEAFF
TGTGCCAGCAGCCAAGTTTACGGACAGGGTAGCGCTGAAGCTTTCTTT
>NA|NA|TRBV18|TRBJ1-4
CASSDRLNEKLFF
TGTGCCAGCTCGGACAGATTGAATGAAAAACTGTTTTTT
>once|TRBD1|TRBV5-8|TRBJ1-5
CASSLRGRGGNQPQHF
TGTGCCAGCAGCCTAAGGGGGCGCGGGGGCAATCAGCCCCAGCATTTT
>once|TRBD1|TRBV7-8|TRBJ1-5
CASSRDRPSGNQPQHF
TGTGCCAGCAGCCGGGACAGGCCGTCGGGCAATCAGCCCCAGCATTTT
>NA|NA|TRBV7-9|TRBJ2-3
CASSNTPGSTDTQYF
TGTGCCAGCAGCAACACTCCGGGGAGCACAGATACGCAGTATTTT
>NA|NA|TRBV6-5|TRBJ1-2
CASIPGHANYGYTF
TGTGCCAGCATTCCGGGACACGCCAACTATGGCTACACCTTC
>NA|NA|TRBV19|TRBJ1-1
CASSYREGYTEAFF
TGTGCCAGTAGTTACAGGGAGGGTTACACTGAAGCTTTCTTT
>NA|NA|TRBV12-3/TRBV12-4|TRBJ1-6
CASSLIDNSPLHF
TGTGCCAGCAGTTTAATCGATAATTCACCCCTCCACTTT
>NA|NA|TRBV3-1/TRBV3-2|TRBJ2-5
CASSLRVVETQYF
TGTGCCAGCAGCCTGCGAGTCGTGGAGACCCAGTACTTC
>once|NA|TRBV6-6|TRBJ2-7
CASSQPPGRGSSYEQYF
TGTGCCAGCAGTCAACCACCGGGGAGGGGGAGCTCCTACGAGCAGTACTTC
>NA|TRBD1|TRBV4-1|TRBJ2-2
CASSQGGQKTGELFF
TGCGCCAGCAGCCAAGGGGGACAGAAAACCGGGGAGCTGTTTTTT
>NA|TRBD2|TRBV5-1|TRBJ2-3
CASSEGLAGVYGDTQYF
TGCGCCAGCAGCGAGGGACTAGCGGGGGTCTATGGAGATACGCAGTATTTT
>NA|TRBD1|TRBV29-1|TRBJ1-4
CSVEGRGRELFF
TGCAGCGTTGAGGGCAGGGGGCGGGAACTGTTTTTT
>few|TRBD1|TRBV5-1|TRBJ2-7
CASSRTGAAYEQYF
TGCGCCAGCAGCCGTACAGGGGCTGCCTACGAGCAGTACTTC
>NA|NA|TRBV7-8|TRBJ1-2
CASSLVAPSNGYTF
TGTGCCAGCAGCTTAGTGGCCCCCTCAAATGGCTACACCTTC
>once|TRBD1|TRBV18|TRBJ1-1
CASSRGPAPNEAFF
TGTGCCAGCTCAAGGGGGCCCGCCCCGAATGAAGCTTTCTTT
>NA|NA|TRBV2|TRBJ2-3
CASSDAGFTDTQYF
TGTGCCAGCAGTGATGCGGGATTCACAGATACGCAGTATTTT
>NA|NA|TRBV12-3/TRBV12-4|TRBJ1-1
CASSPLGLEAFF
TGTGCCAGCAGTCCCCTGGGGCTGGAAGCTTTCTTT
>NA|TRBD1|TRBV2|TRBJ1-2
CASSDGTGGRTGNYGYTF
TGTGCCAGCAGTGATGGGACAGGGGGCAGGACGGGAAACTATGGCTACACCTTC
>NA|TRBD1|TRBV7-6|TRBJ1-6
CASSLGTGLEALHF
TGTGCCAGCAGCTTAGGGACAGGGTTAGAAGCCCTCCACTTT
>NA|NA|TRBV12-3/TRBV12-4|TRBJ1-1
CASSPVRGAEAFF
TGTGCCAGCAGCCCAGTACGGGGGGCTGAAGCTTTCTTT
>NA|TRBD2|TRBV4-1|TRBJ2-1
CASSSSAGPYNEQFF
TGCGCCAGCAGCTCGTCAGCGGGGCCCTACAATGAGCAGTTCTTC
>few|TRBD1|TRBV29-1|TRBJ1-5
CSVATGNRNQPQHF
TGCAGCGTTGCGACAGGGAACCGCAATCAGCCCCAGCATTTT
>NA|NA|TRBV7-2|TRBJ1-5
CASGPGWSNQPQHF
TGTGCCTCCGGCCCGGGTTGGAGCAATCAGCCCCAGCATTTT
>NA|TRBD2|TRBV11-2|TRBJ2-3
CASSLQRGGTDTQYF
TGTGCCAGCAGCTTGCAGCGGGGGGGCACAGATACGCAGTATTTT
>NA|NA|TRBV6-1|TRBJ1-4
CASSDNRAYEKLFF
TGTGCCAGCAGTGATAACAGGGCTTACGAAAAACTGTTTTTT
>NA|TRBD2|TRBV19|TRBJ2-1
CASRTSGYGEQFF
TGTGCCAGCCGGACTAGCGGGTATGGTGAGCAGTTCTTC
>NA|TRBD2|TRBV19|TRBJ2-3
CASSIAAGGIDTQYF
TGTGCCAGTAGTATAGCAGCGGGGGGGATAGATACGCAGTATTTT
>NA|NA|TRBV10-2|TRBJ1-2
CASSETLFVGGYTF
TGCGCCAGCAGTGAGACTCTATTTGTGGGCGGCTACACCTTC
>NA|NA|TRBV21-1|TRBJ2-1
CASSKVRDSCNEQFF
TGTGCCAGCAGCAAAGTTAGGGACAGTTGTAATGAGCAGTTCTTC
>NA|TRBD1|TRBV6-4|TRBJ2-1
CASSRDSSYNEQFF
TGTGCCAGCAGCCGGGACAGCTCCTACAATGAGCAGTTCTTC
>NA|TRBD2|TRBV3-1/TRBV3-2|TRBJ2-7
CASSQETSGSYEQYF
TGTGCCAGCAGCCAAGAAACTAGCGGGTCCTACGAGCAGTACTTC
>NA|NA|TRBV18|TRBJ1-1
CASSTGYYEAFF
TGTGCCAGCTCAACAGGGTATTATGAAGCTTTCTTT
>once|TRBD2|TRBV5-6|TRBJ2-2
CASSGTSHSTGELFF
TGTGCCAGCAGCGGGACTAGCCACTCCACCGGGGAGCTGTTTTTT
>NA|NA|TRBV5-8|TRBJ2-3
CASSWPGSDTQYF
TGTGCCAGCAGCTGGCCGGGATCAGATACGCAGTATTTT
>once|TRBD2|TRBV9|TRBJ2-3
CASSPRSSGGPDTQYF
TGTGCCAGCAGCCCCCGTTCCAGCGGGGGCCCAGATACGCAGTATTTT
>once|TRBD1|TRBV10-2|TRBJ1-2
CASSESGRGRDGYTF
TGCGCCAGCAGTGAGTCGGGCAGGGGGCGCGATGGCTACACCTTC
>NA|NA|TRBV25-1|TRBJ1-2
CASSERVAGWDGYTF
TGTGCCAGCAGTGAAAGGGTTGCAGGGTGGGATGGCTACACCTTC
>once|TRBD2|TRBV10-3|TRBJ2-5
CAISESGLAETQYF
TGTGCCATCAGTGAGTCAGGACTAGCAGAGACCCAGTACTTC
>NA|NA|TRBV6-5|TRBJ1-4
CASSSGVGANEKLFF
TGTGCCAGCAGTTCCGGGGTTGGGGCTAATGAAAAACTGTTTTTT
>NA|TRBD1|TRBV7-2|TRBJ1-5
CASSLDRGHNQPQHF
TGTGCCAGCAGCTTAGACAGGGGGCACAATCAGCCCCAGCATTTT
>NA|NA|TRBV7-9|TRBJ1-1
CASTRTELNTEAFF
TGTGCCAGCACCCGGACAGAACTGAACACTGAAGCTTTCTTT